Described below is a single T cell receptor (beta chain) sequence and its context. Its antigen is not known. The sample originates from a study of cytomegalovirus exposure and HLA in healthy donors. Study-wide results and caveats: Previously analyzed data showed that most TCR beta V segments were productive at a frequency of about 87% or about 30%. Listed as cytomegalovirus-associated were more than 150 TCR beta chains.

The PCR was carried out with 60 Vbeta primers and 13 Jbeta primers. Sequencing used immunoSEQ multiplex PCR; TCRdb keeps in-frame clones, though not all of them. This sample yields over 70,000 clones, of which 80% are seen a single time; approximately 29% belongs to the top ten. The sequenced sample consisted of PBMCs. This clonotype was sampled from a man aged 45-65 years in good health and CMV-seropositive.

CDR3: CASSLNSPHGAGGPHEQFF. For the CDR3, the DNA is TGTGCCAGCAGCCTAAATTCGCCCCATGGAGCGGGAGGGCCCCATGAGCAGTTCTTC. V usage is TRBV7-6 and J usage is TRBJ2-1; the match to TRBD2 covers 10 bases. The CDR3 is 19 amino acids. Per germline, CDR1 SGHVS and CDR2 FNYEAQ. Trimming at V came to 5 bases and at J to 8 bases, leaving 21 bases not matched to a gene.